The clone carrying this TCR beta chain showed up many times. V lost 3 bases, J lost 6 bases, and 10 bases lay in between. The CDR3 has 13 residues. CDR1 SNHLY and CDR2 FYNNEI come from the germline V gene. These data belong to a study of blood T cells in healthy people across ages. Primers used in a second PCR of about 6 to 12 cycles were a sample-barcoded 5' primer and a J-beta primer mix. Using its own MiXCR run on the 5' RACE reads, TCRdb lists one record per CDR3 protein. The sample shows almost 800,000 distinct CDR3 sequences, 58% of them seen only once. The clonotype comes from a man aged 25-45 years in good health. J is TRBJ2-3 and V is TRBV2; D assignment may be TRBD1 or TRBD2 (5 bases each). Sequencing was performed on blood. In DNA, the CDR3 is TGTGCCAGCAGTGATGGGACCGGGGATACGCAGTATTTT. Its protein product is CASSDGTGDTQYF.